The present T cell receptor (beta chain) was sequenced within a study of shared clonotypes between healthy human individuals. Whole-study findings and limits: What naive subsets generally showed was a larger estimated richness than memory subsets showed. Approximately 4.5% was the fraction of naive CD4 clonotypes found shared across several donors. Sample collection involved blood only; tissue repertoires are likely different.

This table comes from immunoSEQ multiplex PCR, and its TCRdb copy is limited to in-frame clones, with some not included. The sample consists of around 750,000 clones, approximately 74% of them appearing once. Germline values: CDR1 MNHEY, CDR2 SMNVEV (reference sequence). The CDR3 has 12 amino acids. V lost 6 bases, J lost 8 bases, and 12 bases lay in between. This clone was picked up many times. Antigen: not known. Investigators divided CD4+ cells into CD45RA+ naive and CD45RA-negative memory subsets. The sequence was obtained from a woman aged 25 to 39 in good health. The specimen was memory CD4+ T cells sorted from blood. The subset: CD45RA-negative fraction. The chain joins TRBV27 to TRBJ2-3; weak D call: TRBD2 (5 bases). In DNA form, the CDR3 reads TGTGCCAGCAGCTACGATGGAGGTACGCAGTATTTT. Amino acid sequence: CASSYDGGTQYF.